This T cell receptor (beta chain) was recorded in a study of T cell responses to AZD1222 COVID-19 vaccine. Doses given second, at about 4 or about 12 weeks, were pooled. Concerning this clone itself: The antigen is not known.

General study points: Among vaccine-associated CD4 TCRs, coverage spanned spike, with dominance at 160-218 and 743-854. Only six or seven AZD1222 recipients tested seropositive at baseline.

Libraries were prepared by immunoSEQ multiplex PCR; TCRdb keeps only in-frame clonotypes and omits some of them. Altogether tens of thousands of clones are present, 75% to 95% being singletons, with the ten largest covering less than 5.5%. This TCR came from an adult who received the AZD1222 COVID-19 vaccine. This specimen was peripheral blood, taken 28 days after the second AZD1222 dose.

The CDR3 DNA sequence: TGTGCCAGCAGCTTAAATAGGGATTCACCCCTCCACTTT. Translated, it gives CASSLNRDSPLHF. The chain recombines TRBV7-3 with TRBJ1-6; D gene ambiguous. Trimming took off 1 base at V and 8 bases at J, with 6 bases between the two ends. Germline V lookup: CDR1 SGHTA, CDR2 FQGTGA. This CDR3 has 13 amino acids.